Listed here are 11 T cell receptor beta chains from one sample, sequenced in a study of cytomegalovirus exposure and HLA in healthy donors. 13 Jbeta primers and 60 Vbeta primers were used for the PCR. Produced via immunoSEQ multiplex PCR; TCRdb's table is partial and in-frame only. The data contain some 170,000 clones, roughly 76% of them singletons. Specimen: PBMCs. These receptor sequences come from a woman aged 18 to 35 in good health and CMV-seropositive.

V is TRBV4-2 and J is TRBJ2-1; 7 bases agree with TRBD2. Trimming removed 0 bases from V and 5 bases from J; junction bases left unmatched: 7. From germline, CDR1 is LGHNA and CDR2 YNFKEQ. The CDR3 loop spans 16 amino acids. CDR3 sequence reads: CASSQDRGGPHNEQFF. As DNA, the CDR3 is TGTGCCAGCAGCCAAGATCGCGGGGGTCCCCACAATGAGCAGTTCTTC.

The gene calls are TRBV7-9 and TRBJ2-5, with 8 positions matching TRBD1. V was pared by 4 bases and J by 5 bases, with 18 bases of the junction left unmatched. The CDR3 is 18 amino acids. Germline CDR1 SEHNR, CDR2 FQNEAQ (reference sequence). The CDR3 DNA is TGTGCCAGCAGCTCCCCCCAGGGGGCGGGCTGGGTTAGGGAGACCCAGTACTTC. It yields the protein CASSSPQGAGWVRETQYF. The full variable domain, rest sourced from reference TRBV7-9 and TRBJ2-5, is DTGVSQNPRHKITKRGQNVTFRCDPISEHNRLYWYRQTLGQGPEFLTYFQNEAQLEKSRLLSDRFSAERPKGSFSTLEIQRTEQGDSAMYLCASSSPQGAGWVRETQYFGPGTRLLVL.

The chain joins TRBV9 to TRBJ2-3, with 10 bases that match TRBD2. Trimming cost V 3 bases and J 3 bases; bases outside gene matches: 7. Per germline, CDR1 SGDLS and CDR2 YYNGEE. CDR3 length: 16 amino acids. The CDR3 loop reads CASSDLQRGGTDTQYF. CDR3 coding DNA: TGTGCCAGCAGCGATCTACAGCGGGGGGGAACAGATACGCAGTATTTT.

The rearrangement uses TRBV11-3 and TRBJ2-1; D perhaps matches TRBD2 (5 bases). The CDR3 contains 14 residues. The ends were cut back, 0 bases at V and 15 bases at J, with 18 bases in the middle. The germline V gene encodes CDR1 SGHNT and CDR2 YENEEA. Written as DNA, the CDR3 is TGTGCCAGCAGCTTAGATCCGATGTTGGGAGACCCGTTCTTC. This codes for CASSLDPMLGDPFF.

The chain employs TRBV27 and TRBJ1-2; 7 nucleotides align to TRBD1. This CDR3 is 13 amino acids long. J gave up 6 bases and V 6 bases, and 7 bases lay outside the gene matches. Germline V gene data show CDR1 as MNHEY and CDR2 as SMNVEV (reference sequence). In DNA form, the CDR3 reads TGTGCCAGCAGCCGACAGGGTTTAGATGGCTACACCTTC. This encodes CASSRQGLDGYTF.

The chain couples TRBV20-1 to TRBJ1-2; possible D gene TRBD1, 6 bases. This CDR3 region has 11 residues. V lost 0 bases, J lost 8 bases, and 7 bases lay in between. CDR1 and CDR2 (germline): DFQATT, SNEGSKA (reference sequence). This chain's CDR3 is CSARDTGGYTF. CDR3 nucleotides: TGCAGTGCTAGAGATACAGGGGGCTACACCTTC.

Worth noting for this clone: The junction differs from germline at one of its ends, possibly a read error. The chain links TRBV29-1 to TRBJ2-6; D perhaps matches TRBD2 (6 bases). The CDR3 covers 12 residues. Germline CDR1 and CDR2: SQVTM and ANQGSEA. The CDR3 bases are TGCAGCGGGGGGGATGGGGCCAACGGCCTGACTTTC. Protein sequence: CSGGDGANGLTF.

This clone occurred once. The chain recombines TRBV7-6 with TRBJ2-7; a weak D match, TRBD1 (5 bases). The germline V gene encodes CDR1 SGHVS and CDR2 FNYEAQ. The CDR3 consists of 14 residues. V shed 3 bases and J shed 0 bases, with 9 bases lying between them. This chain's CDR3 is CASSLGRASYEQYF. The CDR3 DNA reads as TGTGCCAGCAGCTTGGGCAGGGCCTCCTACGAGCAGTACTTC. The whole variable domain, filled in from reference TRBV7-6 and TRBJ2-7, reads GAGVSQSPRYKVTKRGQDVALRCDPISGHVSLYWYRQALGQGPEFLTYFNYEAQQDKSGLPNDRFSAERPEGSISTLTIQRTEQRDSAMYRCASSLGRASYEQYFGPGTRLTVT.

This clone was counted a single time. This chain uses TRBV4-1 with TRBJ2-3, with TRBD1 matching over 7 bases. Trimming took 4 bases from V and 0 from J; bases not matched to a gene: 10. Germline CDR1 MGHRA, CDR2 YSYEKL. This CDR3 has 17 residues. For the CDR3, the DNA is TGCGCCAGCAGCCCGAGGGGGCGGTTAGGGAGCACAGATACGCAGTATTTT. It translates to CASSPRGRLGSTDTQYF.

The chain recombines TRBV5-4 with TRBJ2-1; perhaps TRBD2 as D (6 bases). This CDR3 is 18 amino acids long. Germline assignment: CDR1 SGHNT and CDR2 YYREEE (reference sequence). With 0 bases removed from V and 2 bases from J, the gap between germline ends came to 18 bases. The CDR3 DNA is TGTGCCAGCAGCTTGGCGTGGACGGGACTCACCACCTACAATGAGCAGTTCTTC. This codes for CASSLAWTGLTTYNEQFF.

The J gene is TRBJ1-2, the V gene TRBV5-4; TRBD1 aligns across 8 bases. Germline trimming cut 10 bases from V and 0 bases from J; bases unmatched to any gene: 5. The germline gives CDR1 SGHNT, CDR2 YYREEE (reference sequence). This CDR3 has 13 residues. This CDR3 reads CALQGDPNYGYTF. In nucleotides, the CDR3 is TGTGCCTTACAGGGGGATCCTAACTATGGCTACACCTTC. Full variable domain (missing parts from reference TRBV5-4 and TRBJ1-2): ETGVTQSPTHLIKTRGQQVTLRCSSQSGHNTVSWYQQALGQGPQFIFQYYREEENGRGNFPPRFSGLQFPNYSSELNVNALELDDSALYLCALQGDPNYGYTFGSGTRLTVV.